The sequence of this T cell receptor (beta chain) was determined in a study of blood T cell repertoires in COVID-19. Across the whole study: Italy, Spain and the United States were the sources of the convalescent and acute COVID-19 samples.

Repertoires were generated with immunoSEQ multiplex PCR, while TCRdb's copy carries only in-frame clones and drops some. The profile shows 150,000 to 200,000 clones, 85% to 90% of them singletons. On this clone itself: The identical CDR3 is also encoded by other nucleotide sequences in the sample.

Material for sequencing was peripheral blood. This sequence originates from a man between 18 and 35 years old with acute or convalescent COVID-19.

The CDR3 loop reads CASSSGQGNEKLFF. The CDR3 nucleotides are TGTGCCAGCAGCTCGGGACAGGGTAATGAAAAACTGTTTTTT. The V call is TRBV7-9, the J call TRBJ1-4; 9 nucleotides agree with TRBD1. Germline CDR1 reads SEHNR; CDR2 reads FQNEAQ (reference sequence). The CDR3 spans 14 residues. The V segment lost 4 bases and the J segment 4 bases; nucleotides outside the gene matches: 1.